These 22 T cell receptor beta chains originate from one sample sequenced in a study of Ad26.COV2.S vaccination and SARS-CoV-2 variants. Sequencing used immunoSEQ multiplex PCR; TCRdb keeps in-frame clones, though not all of them. This table has some 480,000 clones, about 83% appearing once. Indicated treatment: approximately 18 received Ad26.COV2.S at low or high dose, single or two shots; roughly 5 received placebo; per-sample allocation not given. It was on day 63 after the first vaccine or placebo injection that samples were taken. The material sequenced was peripheral blood, taken in a trial of Ad26.COV2.S vaccine versus placebo. These receptors all stem from a person aged 18 to 65 who received the Ad26.COV2.S COVID-19 vaccine or a placebo.

This chain links TRBV2 with TRBJ1-5; D is unresolved. The CDR3 runs to 13 residues. Germline loops: CDR1 SNHLY, CDR2 FYNNEI. The CDR3 reads CAGREHSNQPQHF. The CDR3 DNA reads TGTGCGGGTAGGGAGCATAGCAATCAGCCCCAGCATTTT.

This clone has only one observation. This chain uses TRBV9 with TRBJ2-7; D is unresolved. Per the germline V gene, CDR1 is SGDLS and CDR2 is YYNGEE. This CDR3 contains 13 residues. The V end lost 4 bases, the J end lost 2 bases, and 10 bases lay between the germline ends. CDR3 DNA sequence: TGTGCCAGCAGCAAAGGCAATACCTACGAGCAGTACTTC. This encodes CASSKGNTYEQYF.

A few counts support this clone. This specimen includes other DNA sequences encoding the same CDR3. J is TRBJ2-6 and V is TRBV2; D is perhaps TRBD1 (6 bases). Trimming pared 2 bases from V and 1 base from J, leaving 6 bases between. The CDR3 consists of 15 residues. Germline CDR1 reads SNHLY; CDR2 reads FYNNEI. This chain's CDR3 is CASSETGSGANVLTF. The DNA for the CDR3 is TGTGCCAGCAGTGAAACAGGGTCTGGGGCCAACGTCCTGACTTTC.

This chain joins TRBV28 and TRBJ2-7; 7 nucleotides align to TRBD1. V shed 4 bases and J 2 bases; nucleotides not matched to a gene: 5. The CDR3 totals 14 residues. Germline V gene data show CDR1 as MDHEN and CDR2 as SYDVKM. CDR3 in amino acids: CASSSPGQAYEQYF. Written as DNA, the CDR3 is TGTGCCAGCAGTTCTCCCGGACAGGCCTACGAGCAGTACTTC.

The V gene is TRBV6-5, the J gene TRBJ2-2; no firm D call. Trimming pared 7 bases from V and 2 bases from J, leaving 5 bases between. The CDR3 covers 12 residues. Germline V gives CDR1 MNHEY, CDR2 SVGAGI. Here the CDR3 reads CASISNTGELFF. The CDR3 nucleotides are TGTGCCAGCATCTCTAACACCGGGGAGCTGTTTTTT.

Concerning this clone: This CDR3 is also generated by other DNA sequences in the sample. The chain is built from TRBV29-1 and TRBJ2-7; 8 positions match TRBD1. The CDR3 covers 12 residues. The V gene end was trimmed by 4 bases and the J gene end by 7 bases; junction bases not matched to a gene: 6. Per germline, CDR1 SQVTM and CDR2 ANQGSEA. CDR3 sequence (DNA): TGCAGCGTTGTTCAGGGGGCGCGGGAGCAGTACTTC. This sequence encodes CSVVQGAREQYF.

This chain connects TRBV7-6 to TRBJ2-5; a possible D gene is TRBD1 (5 bases). In germline, CDR1 is SGHVS, CDR2 FNYEAQ. Trimming pared 2 bases from V and 5 bases from J, leaving 9 bases between. The CDR3 is made up of 13 amino acids. CDR3 region: CASSLSGLETQYF. The DNA of the CDR3 is TGTGCCAGCAGCTTATCAGGGTTGGAGACCCAGTACTTC. Together with reference TRBV7-6 and TRBJ2-5, the CDR3 gives the full variable domain: GAGVSQSPRYKVTKRGQDVALRCDPISGHVSLYWYRQALGQGPEFLTYFNYEAQQDKSGLPNDRFSAERPEGSISTLTIQRTEQRDSAMYRCASSLSGLETQYFGPGTRLLVL.

Concerning this clone itself: The sample contains more than one DNA sequence encoding this CDR3. The chain is built from TRBV9 and TRBJ2-1; D not resolved. The CDR3 spans 15 residues. Germline V gene data show CDR1 as SGDLS and CDR2 as YYNGEE. Trimming stripped 0 bases from V and 3 bases from J, with 10 bases between. In DNA, the CDR3 is TGTGCCAGCAGCGTAGTAGCTGGGGTCTACAATGAGCAGTTCTTC. The encoded protein is CASSVVAGVYNEQFF.

The rearrangement uses TRBV10-2 and TRBJ2-1; 8 positions match TRBD2. Germline loops: CDR1 WSHSY, CDR2 SAAADI. The J segment lost 2 bases and the V segment lost 7 bases, leaving 4 bases of the junction unmatched. The CDR3 totals 14 residues. CDR3 DNA: TGCGCCAGCAAACCCGGGAGGGCCTACAATGAGCAGTTCTTC. Translated, it gives CASKPGRAYNEQFF.

For the CDR3, the DNA is TGTGCCAGCAGTCCAACGTCTACCGGGGGGGATGAGCAGTTCTTC. Translating gives CASSPTSTGGDEQFF. This chain links TRBV28 with TRBJ2-1; 8 bases map to TRBD2. Germline CDR1 MDHEN, CDR2 SYDVKM. V shed 5 bases, J shed 8 bases, and the junction held 11 bases outside the gene matches. CDR3 length: 15 amino acids.

The chain links TRBV12-3 or TRBV12-4 to TRBJ2-2; D possibly uses TRBD1 or TRBD2 (5 bases each). This CDR3 is built from 12 residues. CDR3 region: CAAGGNTGELFF. The CDR3 DNA follows: TGTGCGGCTGGGGGGAACACCGGGGAGCTGTTTTTT.

The CDR3 DNA reads as TGTGCCAGCATCCCCGGGACAACTAATGAAAAACTGTTTTTT. As protein: CASIPGTTNEKLFF. The V gene is TRBV6-5, the J gene TRBJ1-4; D gene uncertain. The CDR3 spans 14 residues. The germline V gene encodes CDR1 MNHEY and CDR2 SVGAGI. Trimming removed 7 bases at V and 0 bases at J, with 9 bases between.

This sequence joins TRBV24-1 and TRBJ2-3; 8 bases agree with TRBD2. V gave up 3 bases and J gave up 5 bases; unmatched junction bases: 12. The CDR3 has 17 amino acids. Germline V gives CDR1 KGHDR, CDR2 SFDVKD. CDR3 sequence reads: CATSDPTPGLGVDTQYF. The CDR3 bases are TGTGCCACCAGTGATCCCACCCCGGGACTAGGGGTAGATACGCAGTATTTT.

The V gene is TRBV23-1, the J gene TRBJ2-7; 9 bases are a match to TRBD1. TRBV23-1 is flagged as an ORF with uncertain function. The CDR3 has 16 amino acids. Trimming at V came to 4 bases and at J to 3 bases, leaving 10 bases not matched to a gene. CDR3 residues: CASSRAEMTGGYEQYF. In DNA, the CDR3 is TGCGCCAGCAGTCGAGCAGAGATGACAGGGGGCTACGAGCAGTACTTC.

The V call is TRBV11-2, the J call TRBJ2-1; TRBD2 agrees at 11 bases. The CDR3 loop spans 16 amino acids. From germline, CDR1 is SGHAT and CDR2 FQNNGV. V was clipped by 0 bases and J by 3 bases; unmatched bases: 1. DNA for the CDR3: TGTGCCAGCAGCTTAGAGCTAGCGGGAGGCTACAATGAGCAGTTCTTC. Residues: CASSLELAGGYNEQFF.

J is TRBJ1-3 and V is TRBV6-1; D remains unclear. CDR3 length equals 16 residues. Trimming removed 0 bases from V and 3 bases from J, with 12 bases in between. Germline values: CDR1 MNHNS, CDR2 SASEGT. CDR3 sequence: CASSEALRSGGNTIYF. CDR3 nucleotide sequence: TGTGCCAGCAGTGAAGCGTTGAGGAGTGGTGGAAACACCATATATTTT.

This chain uses TRBV29-1 with TRBJ2-2; 9 nucleotides line up with TRBD1. Germline V lookup: CDR1 SQVTM, CDR2 ANQGSEA. The junction had 11 bases not matched to a gene; V was cut back by 5 bases and J by 7 bases. The CDR3 sequence is 15 residues long. CDR3 residues: CSVSTIQGAGGELFF. For the CDR3, the DNA is TGCAGCGTTTCCACCATACAGGGGGCCGGCGGGGAGCTGTTTTTT.

The CDR3 coding sequence is TGTGCCTGGAGTGTGGGGATCAGGACAGTCTACTACGAGCAGTACTTC. Its translation: CAWSVGIRTVYYEQYF. V gene TRBV30 combines with J gene TRBJ2-7; weak D call: TRBD1 (6 bases). The germline V gene encodes CDR1 GTSNPN and CDR2 SVGIG (reference sequence). This CDR3 contains 16 residues. With 0 bases removed from V and 3 bases from J, the gap between germline ends came to 18 bases.

This sequence joins TRBV20-1 and TRBJ2-7; no clear D. The CDR3 is made up of 12 amino acids. Germline V gene lookup returns CDR1 DFQATT and CDR2 SNEGSKA (reference sequence). The V end lost 3 bases, the J end lost 0 bases, and 6 bases lay between the germline ends. The CDR3 region has the DNA TGCAGTGCTAGTCCCGACTCCTACGAGCAGTACTTC. Translating gives CSASPDSYEQYF.

The chain recombines TRBV6-1 with TRBJ2-7; weak D call: TRBD1 (6 bases). Per germline, CDR1 MNHNS and CDR2 SASEGT. V was trimmed by 2 bases and J by 5 bases, leaving 10 bases between them. CDR3 length: 13 amino acids. The CDR3 here is CASSENYRDEQYF. CDR3 coding DNA: TGTGCCAGCAGTGAAAACTACAGGGACGAGCAGTACTTC.

The V and J genes are TRBV3-1 (or the pseudogene TRBV3-2) and TRBJ2-7; TRBD2 agrees at 8 bases. Trimming cost V 3 bases and J 2 bases; bases outside gene matches: 9. In germline, CDR1 is LGHDT, CDR2 YNNKEL (reference sequence). The CDR3 has 16 amino acids. CDR3 protein: CASSQVPSAGAYEQYF. The CDR3 DNA sequence: TGTGCCAGCAGCCAGGTTCCATCAGCGGGAGCCTACGAGCAGTACTTC.

The rearrangement uses TRBV2 and TRBJ2-7; 9 nucleotides agree with TRBD1. Trimming removed 10 bases from V and 0 bases from J; junction bases left unmatched: 4. CDR3 length: 13 residues. Germline V gene lookup returns CDR1 SNHLY and CDR2 FYNNEI. This CDR3 is CATTTGGSYEQYF. The CDR3 coding sequence is TGTGCCACGACGACAGGGGGCTCCTACGAGCAGTACTTC.